This is a list of T cell receptor beta chains from one sample in a study of blood T cell repertoires in COVID-19. The protocol was immunoSEQ multiplex PCR, while the TCRdb copy is restricted to in-frame clones and leaves out a portion. Among 65,000 or so clones listed, roughly 90% were seen once. Sequences were obtained from peripheral blood. Receptor source: a human donor with acute or convalescent COVID-19. The donor label of this sample is uncertain. Both conserved end residues are part of each CDR3. Fields, in order: D gene, V gene, J gene, clone size, CDR3 protein, CDR3 DNA. The D gene is left open where the match is weak. Not every row has a clone size; where given, it reads once, few, many or a size class.

>TRBD1|TRBV7-6|TRBJ1-3|NA
CASSLSQGIGNTIYF
TGTGCCAGCAGCTTGTCACAGGGGATTGGAAACACCATATATTTT
>NA|TRBV5-8|TRBJ2-3|NA
CASSPRVFFRTDTQYF
TGTGCCAGCAGCCCCAGGGTATTTTTTCGGACAGATACGCAGTATTTT
>TRBD2|TRBV6-5|TRBJ2-4|NA
CASSRDAGGRNIQYF
TGTGCCAGCAGTAGGGACGCGGGGGGGAGAAACATTCAGTACTTC
>NA|TRBV7-2|TRBJ1-6|NA
CASSSNARRVSPLHF
TGTGCCAGCAGCTCAAATGCCAGGAGGGTTTCACCCCTCCACTTT
>TRBD1|TRBV5-1|TRBJ2-2|NA
CASSLADRGTGELFF
TGCGCCAGCAGCTTGGCGGACAGGGGGACCGGGGAGCTGTTTTTT
>NA|TRBV24-1|TRBJ2-2|NA
CATSDPGLADTGELFF
TGTGCCACCAGTGACCCCGGCCTAGCTGACACCGGGGAGCTGTTTTTT
>NA|TRBV18|TRBJ2-3|NA
CASSPYGGSGTDTQYF
TGTGCCAGCTCACCGTATGGGGGCTCGGGCACAGATACGCAGTATTTT
>NA|TRBV19|TRBJ1-1|NA
CASSIEGRAPLWVEAFF
TGTGCCAGTAGTATAGAGGGGAGGGCACCCCTCTGGGTTGAAGCTTTCTTT
>TRBD1|TRBV5-5|TRBJ1-5|NA
CASSVGGQQPQHF
TGTGCCAGCAGCGTAGGGGGCCAGCAGCCCCAGCATTTT
>TRBD2|TRBV13|TRBJ2-3|NA
CASSSNFPPAGAPGVDTQYF
TGTGCCAGCAGCTCGAACTTCCCCCCAGCGGGGGCTCCCGGGGTAGATACGCAGTATTTT
>NA|TRBV28|TRBJ2-1|NA
CASSSGDGNEQFF
TGTGCCAGCAGTTCGGGGGACGGGAATGAGCAGTTCTTC
>TRBD1|TRBV27|TRBJ1-5|NA
CASSPRQGATRNQPQHF
TGTGCCAGCAGTCCGAGACAGGGGGCCACACGCAATCAGCCCCAGCATTTT
>NA|TRBV11-3|TRBJ1-2|NA
CTLPGLGYTF
TGTACCCTACCAGGGTTAGGCTACACCTTC
>TRBD2|TRBV28|TRBJ2-5|once
CASSSRTRPQETQYF
TGTGCCAGCAGTTCCAGGACTAGACCGCAGGAGACCCAGTACTTC
>NA|TRBV6-6|TRBJ1-1|NA
CASSYDRVANTEAFF
TGTGCCAGCAGTTACGATCGGGTGGCGAACACTGAAGCTTTCTTT
>TRBD1|TRBV29-1|TRBJ1-4|NA
CSAGQLNEKLFF
TGCAGCGCGGGACAGCTTAATGAAAAACTGTTTTTT
>NA|TRBV24-1|TRBJ1-5|NA
CATSSSRGQPQHF
TGTGCCACCAGTTCGTCAAGGGGTCAGCCCCAGCATTTT
>NA|TRBV10-1|TRBJ2-1|NA
CASAPDGNGNNEQFF
TGCGCCAGCGCCCCTGACGGAAACGGGAACAATGAGCAGTTCTTC
>TRBD1|TRBV6-2/TRBV6-3|TRBJ1-1|NA
CASSLTGGEFTEAFF
TGTGCCAGCAGTCTGACAGGGGGCGAGTTCACTGAAGCTTTCTTT
>NA|TRBV10-2|TRBJ1-1|NA
CASSTEFLQNTEAFF
TGCGCCAGCAGCACAGAGTTCTTACAGAACACTGAAGCTTTCTTT
>NA|TRBV3-1/TRBV3-2|TRBJ1-4|NA
CASSQGRGNEKLFF
TGTGCCAGCAGCCAAGGACGGGGAAATGAAAAACTGTTTTTT
>NA|TRBV27|TRBJ1-4|NA
CASSFRQGRNEKLFF
TGTGCCAGCAGCTTTCGGCAGGGAAGAAATGAAAAACTGTTTTTT
>NA|TRBV3-1/TRBV3-2|TRBJ1-6|NA
CASSQVRGGNSPLHF
TGTGCCAGCAGCCAAGTACGGGGTGGCAATTCACCCCTCCACTTT
>NA|TRBV25-1|TRBJ1-6|NA
CASRKDTFSYNSPLHF
TGTGCCAGCAGAAAGGACACGTTCTCCTATAATTCACCCCTCCACTTT
>NA|TRBV13|TRBJ2-3|NA
CASSFDRPRHLSTDTQYF
TGTGCCAGCAGCTTTGACAGGCCGAGACACCTTAGCACAGATACGCAGTATTTT
>NA|TRBV5-1|TRBJ1-6|NA
CASSLAPAGVGSPLHF
TGCGCCAGCAGCTTGGCCCCAGCGGGGGTAGGTTCACCCCTCCACTTT
>NA|TRBV3-1/TRBV3-2|TRBJ2-1|NA
CASSQGLLSYNEQFF
TGTGCCAGCAGCCAAGGACTACTCTCCTACAATGAGCAGTTCTTC
>NA|TRBV7-2|TRBJ1-4|NA
CASSLEIGDEKLFF
TGTGCCAGCAGCCTAGAGATCGGGGATGAAAAACTGTTTTTT
>NA|TRBV28|TRBJ2-3|NA
CASSLWTSPRTDTQYF
TGTGCCAGCAGTTTATGGACAAGCCCCCGCACAGATACGCAGTATTTT
>TRBD2|TRBV3-1/TRBV3-2|TRBJ2-1|NA
CASSQGGVRLAGLYNEQFF
TGTGCCAGCAGCCAAGGAGGTGTGAGACTAGCGGGACTCTACAATGAGCAGTTCTTC
>NA|TRBV24-1|TRBJ1-2|NA
CATSDRGDTNYGYTF
TGTGCCACCAGTGACCGGGGGGACACGAACTATGGCTACACCTTC
>TRBD2|TRBV3-1/TRBV3-2|TRBJ2-3|NA
CASSPPGLATDTQYF
TGTGCCAGCAGCCCTCCGGGACTAGCAACAGATACGCAGTATTTT
>TRBD1|TRBV5-4|TRBJ1-1|NA
CASSSSTGDYTEAFF
TGTGCCAGCAGCTCCTCGACAGGGGATTACACTGAAGCTTTCTTT